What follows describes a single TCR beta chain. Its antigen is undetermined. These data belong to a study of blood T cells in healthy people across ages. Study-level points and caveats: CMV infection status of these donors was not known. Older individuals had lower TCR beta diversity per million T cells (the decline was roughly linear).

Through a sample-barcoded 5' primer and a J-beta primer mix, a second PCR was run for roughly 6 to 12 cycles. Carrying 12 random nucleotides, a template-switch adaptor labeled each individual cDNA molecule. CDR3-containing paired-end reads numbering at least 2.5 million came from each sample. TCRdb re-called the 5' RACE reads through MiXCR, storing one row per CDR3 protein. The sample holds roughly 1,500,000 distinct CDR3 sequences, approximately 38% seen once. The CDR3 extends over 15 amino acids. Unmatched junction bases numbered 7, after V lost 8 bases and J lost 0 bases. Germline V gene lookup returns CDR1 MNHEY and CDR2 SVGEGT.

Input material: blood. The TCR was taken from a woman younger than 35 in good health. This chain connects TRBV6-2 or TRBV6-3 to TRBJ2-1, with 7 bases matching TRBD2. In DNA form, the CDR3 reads TGTGCCAGCCGCTCCGGGACTAACTCCTACAATGAGCAGTTCTTC. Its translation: CASRSGTNSYNEQFF.